This TCR beta chain emerged from a study of T cell repertoires in cytomegalovirus infection. Findings and caveats of the study: Clonotypes of TCR beta that were HLA-C-restricted and CMV-specific dominated the ex vivo response.

The CDR3 extends over 15 amino acids. CDR1 SGHVS and CDR2 FQNEAQ come from the germline V gene. Trimming took 4 bases from V and 10 from J; bases not matched to a gene: 11. TCRdb re-called the reads through MiXCR, storing one row per CDR3 protein. This table holds approximately 700,000 distinct CDR3 sequences, approximately 40% found once. Concerning this clonotype itself: The antigen remains unidentified.

This TCR derives from a human donor in good health (CMV status not recorded). Some clones in this sample may be carry-over from other donors' samples. The V call is TRBV7-8, the J call TRBJ2-1, with TRBD2 matching over 9 bases. The sequenced material came from PBMCs. The CDR3 DNA is TGTGCCAGCAGCTCCATAGCGGGAGTGGTAAGCGAGCAGTTCTTC. Translating it yields CASSSIAGVVSEQFF.